The next 25 T cell receptor beta chains were all read from a single sample in a study of T cell repertoires in cytomegalovirus infection. TCRdb reanalysed the reads using MiXCR and keeps one entry per CDR3 protein. The sample contains about 460,000 distinct CDR3 sequences, roughly 10% of which appear only once. The sample taken for sequencing was PBMCs. The receptors here all came from a human donor in good health (CMV status not recorded). Some clones in this sample may be carry-over from other donors' samples.

This clonotype came up a few times. The J gene is TRBJ1-1, the V gene TRBV20-1, with TRBD1 as a possible D gene (6 bases). This CDR3 spans 13 amino acids. The V gene lost 6 bases and the J gene lost 0 bases, with 11 bases spanning the gap. Germline loops: CDR1 DFQATT, CDR2 SNEGSKA (reference sequence). The CDR3 protein is CSAGTHMNTEAFF. DNA for the CDR3: TGCAGTGCCGGGACACATATGAACACTGAAGCTTTCTTT.

The table lists this clonotype with many counts. The rearrangement links TRBV3-1 to TRBJ2-7, with D possibly being TRBD1 or TRBD2 (5 bases each). In germline, CDR1 is LGHDT, CDR2 YNNKEL (reference sequence). V was cut by 4 bases and J by 7 bases, with 23 bases left in between. The CDR3 covers 16 residues. Here the CDR3 reads CASSLSHPWDDGEQYF. CDR3 DNA: TGTGCCAGCAGCCTCTCACACCCCTGGGACGACGGGGAGCAGTACTTC.

This clonotype was seen ten or more times. The V call is TRBV20-1, the J call TRBJ2-5; possible D gene TRBD2, 5 bases. This CDR3 is 14 amino acids long. Germline-derived CDR1 and CDR2 are DFQATT and SNEGSKA (reference sequence). V lost 3 bases and J lost 1, with 12 bases in between. CDR3 coding DNA: TGCAGTGCTAGGCCCCACACTAGCCAAGAGACCCAGTACTTC. Protein: CSARPHTSQETQYF.

This clonotype showed up just a few times. CDR3: CSAIKGATNEKLFF. DNA of the CDR3: TGCAGTGCAATTAAGGGGGCAACTAATGAAAAACTGTTTTTT. The gene calls are TRBV20-1 and TRBJ1-4, with a weak D call TRBD1 (6 bases). Germline assignment: CDR1 DFQATT and CDR2 SNEGSKA (reference sequence). Trimming stripped 6 bases from V and 0 bases from J, with 11 bases between. The CDR3 spans 14 residues.

The chain employs TRBV29-1 and TRBJ1-4; D gene unclear. Trimming removed 4 bases from V and 8 bases from J, with 17 bases in between. CDR3 length: 14 amino acids. Germline CDR1 is SQVTM and CDR2 is ANQGSEA. The CDR3 reads CSVAGSLSREKLFF. The CDR3 nucleotides read TGCAGCGTTGCCGGGTCCCTCAGCAGAGAAAAACTGTTTTTT.

A few counts support this clonotype. V usage is TRBV29-1 and J usage is TRBJ1-2, with D possibly being TRBD1 (6 bases). The V gene lost 7 bases and the J gene lost 5 bases, with 17 bases spanning the gap. Germline values: CDR1 SQVTM, CDR2 ANQGSEA. CDR3 size: 13 residues. DNA of the CDR3: TGCAGCGGAGTGGGGGGCGAATCGTATGGCTACACCTTC. Amino acid sequence: CSGVGGESYGYTF.

This clonotype appeared many times. The chain joins TRBV6-1 to TRBJ1-5; D is unclear. The CDR3 has 15 amino acids. V lost 5 bases, J lost 0 bases, and 11 bases lay in between. Germline CDR1 reads MNHNS; CDR2 reads SASEGT. The CDR3 sequence: CASSRGDYSNQPQHF. The CDR3 coding sequence is TGTGCCAGCAGTCGAGGAGACTATAGCAATCAGCCCCAGCATTTT.

The chain carries TRBV20-1 and TRBJ1-2; a weak D match, TRBD1 (6 bases). CDR1 DFQATT and CDR2 SNEGSKA come from the germline V gene (reference sequence). The CDR3 consists of 13 residues. Deletions cut 6 bases from V and 6 bases from J, with 17 bases between. The CDR3 sequence: CSAGGQSGDGYTF. For the CDR3, the DNA is TGCAGTGCCGGGGGACAATCTGGGGATGGCTACACCTTC.

The sample holds a few counts of this clonotype. The chain employs TRBV18 and TRBJ1-5, with D possibly matching TRBD1 (5 bases). V was clipped by 1 base and J by 4 bases, with 11 bases between them. The CDR3 is made up of 15 amino acids. Germline V lookup: CDR1 KGHSH, CDR2 LQKENI. CDR3 amino acids: CASSPRRDGNQPQHF. The CDR3 DNA sequence: TGTGCCAGCTCACCACGGAGGGACGGGAATCAGCCCCAGCATTTT.

In this sample, this clonotype turned up many times. The rearrangement uses TRBV7-2 and TRBJ2-7; D not resolved. CDR1 is SGHTA and CDR2 is FQGNSA in the germline V gene. The CDR3 contains 16 residues. Trimming stripped 5 bases from V and 0 bases from J, with 17 bases between. In nucleotides, the CDR3 is TGTGCCAGCAGCCCTCCCCCACGGGCCAACTCCTACGAGCAGTACTTC. This encodes CASSPPPRANSYEQYF.

The sample holds many counts of this clonotype. The J gene is TRBJ1-1, the V gene TRBV6-1; the match to TRBD1 covers 7 bases. V lost 5 bases, J lost 6 bases, and 15 bases stayed unmatched. There are 16 residues in the CDR3. Germline V gene lookup returns CDR1 MNHNS and CDR2 SASEGT. The CDR3 sequence: CASSSDREYIQAEAFF. The CDR3 nucleotides are TGTGCCAGCAGTTCCGACAGGGAATATATTCAAGCTGAAGCTTTCTTT.

This clonotype was detected ten times or more. V usage is TRBV28 and J usage is TRBJ1-5; 10 bases fit TRBD1. V shed 5 bases, J shed 5 bases, and the junction held 12 bases outside the gene matches. Per germline, CDR1 MDHEN and CDR2 SYDVKM. This CDR3 comprises 17 residues. The CDR3 loop reads CASSRPTTGGRDQPQHF. The CDR3 DNA is TGTGCCAGCAGTCGCCCAACGACAGGGGGCAGGGATCAGCCCCAGCATTTT.

This clonotype was seen a handful of times. V gene TRBV30 combines with J gene TRBJ1-1, with 11 bases that match TRBD1. Per germline, CDR1 GTSNPN and CDR2 SVGIG (reference sequence). This CDR3 is built from 13 residues. Trimming removed 1 base from V and 6 bases from J; junction bases left unmatched: 1. The CDR3 coding sequence is TGTGCCTGGAGTGGGACAGGGGGCTCTGAAGCTTTCTTT. Amino acids: CAWSGTGGSEAFF. The variable domain in full, completed from reference TRBV30 and TRBJ1-1, reads SQTIHQWPATLVQPVGSPLSLECTVEGTSNPNLYWYRQAAGRGLQLLFYSVGIGQISSEVPQNLSASRPQDRQFILSSKKLLLSDSGFYLCAWSGTGGSEAFFGQGTRLTVV.

At least ten counts were recorded for this clonotype. This chain links TRBV7-8 with TRBJ1-1; perhaps TRBD1 as D (6 bases). Trimming took 0 bases from V and 6 from J, leaving 20 bases between them. Germline V CDR1 and CDR2: SGHVS, FQNEAQ. This CDR3 contains 17 residues. CDR3 residues: CASSLAGGVGRKSEAFF. CDR3 DNA sequence: TGTGCCAGCAGCTTAGCCGGGGGCGTGGGGAGAAAGTCTGAAGCTTTCTTT. The entire variable domain, with the rest obtained from reference TRBV7-8 and TRBJ1-1, is as follows: GAGVSQSPRYKVAKRGQDVALRCDPISGHVSLFWYQQALGQGPEFLTYFQNEAQLDKSGLPSDRFFAERPEGSVSTLKIQRTQQEDSAVYLCASSLAGGVGRKSEAFFGQGTRLTVV.

This clonotype came up many times. The chain links TRBV5-1 to TRBJ1-5, with D perhaps TRBD1 (6 bases). The CDR3 is 15 amino acids. Trimming removed 0 bases at V and 5 bases at J, with 12 bases between. In germline, CDR1 is SGHRS, CDR2 YFSETQ. The chain's CDR3 is CASSLEGGADQPQHF. The CDR3 DNA sequence: TGCGCCAGCAGCTTGGAGGGGGGTGCGGATCAGCCCCAGCATTTT.

This clonotype was recorded at least ten times. The J gene is TRBJ1-2, the V gene TRBV27, with TRBD1 identical over 7 bases. V trimming: 6 bases; J trimming: 4 bases; junction bases outside the gene matches: 11. Germline values: CDR1 MNHEY, CDR2 SMNVEV (reference sequence). This CDR3 region has 15 residues. The CDR3 DNA is TGTGCCAGCAGCCTAGGGGCGGGACAGACCTATGGCTACACCTTC. It yields the protein CASSLGAGQTYGYTF.

The V and J genes are TRBV27 and TRBJ1-6, with TRBD1 as a possible D gene (5 bases). The length of the CDR3 is 15 residues. Trimming stripped 5 bases from V and 5 bases from J, with 13 bases between. Germline-derived CDR1 and CDR2 are MNHEY and SMNVEV (reference sequence). The CDR3 region is CASSTRQINNSPLHF. In nucleotides, the CDR3 is TGTGCCAGCAGTACAAGACAGATTAATAATTCACCCCTCCACTTT.

This clonotype occurred many times. The chain recombines TRBV7-2 with TRBJ1-4, with 7 bases aligning to TRBD1. The CDR3 length is 14 residues. The germline V gene encodes CDR1 SGHTA and CDR2 FQGNSA. After removal of 3 bases from V and 8 bases from J, the junction contained 6 bases not matched to a gene. Written as DNA, the CDR3 is TGTGCCAGCAGCTTCCGACAGGGAGGGGAAAAACTGTTTTTT. Protein: CASSFRQGGEKLFF. The full variable domain, rest sourced from reference TRBV7-2 and TRBJ1-4, is GAGVSQSPSNKVTEKGKDVELRCDPISGHTALYWYRQSLGQGLEFLIYFQGNSAPDKSGLPSDRFSAERTGGSVSTLTIQRTQQEDSAVYLCASSFRQGGEKLFFGSGTQLSVL.

This clonotype appeared many times. The rearrangement joins TRBV19 to TRBJ1-2; a possible D gene is TRBD1 (5 bases). Trimming removed 8 bases from V and 4 bases from J, with 11 bases in between. The CDR3 extends over 12 amino acids. CDR1 LNHDA and CDR2 SQIVND come from the germline V gene (reference sequence). This CDR3 reads CASGGVIYGYTF. In DNA form, the CDR3 reads TGTGCCAGTGGGGGGGTAATCTATGGCTACACCTTC.

This clonotype was observed many times. The chain employs TRBV7-3 and TRBJ1-1; no reliable D call. The V gene lost 4 bases and the J gene lost 2 bases, with 11 bases spanning the gap. Germline V gene lookup returns CDR1 SGHTA and CDR2 FQGTGA. The CDR3 runs to 14 residues. CDR3 region: CASSSLGRNTEAFF. In DNA form, the CDR3 reads TGTGCCAGCAGCTCGCTAGGGAGAAACACTGAAGCTTTCTTT.

In this sample, this clonotype turned up many times. This chain links TRBV5-4 with TRBJ2-1; 7 bases agree with TRBD1. The germline CDR1 and CDR2 sequences are SGHNT and YYREEE (reference sequence). Trimming took 3 bases from V and 7 from J; bases not matched to a gene: 10. The CDR3 is 15 amino acids. As DNA, the CDR3 is TGTGCCAGCAGCTCCAAAGGACAGGTTAAAAATGAGCAGTTCTTC. It yields the protein CASSSKGQVKNEQFF.

This clonotype was recorded many times. V and J are TRBV2 and TRBJ2-2; maybe TRBD2 (6 bases). The CDR3 sequence is 13 residues long. Trimming left V 7 bases short and J 7 bases short, with 13 bases between. Germline CDR1 and CDR2: SNHLY and FYNNEI. Here the CDR3 reads CASIGGISGELFF. As DNA, the CDR3 is TGTGCCAGCATCGGCGGGATAAGCGGGGAGCTGTTTTTT.

The genes are TRBV4-1 and TRBJ2-1, with 14 bases identical to TRBD2. With 5 bases clipped from V and 12 bases from J, the junction kept 12 bases outside the gene matches. The germline CDR1 and CDR2 sequences are MGHRA and YSYEKL. The CDR3 loop spans 16 amino acids. The CDR3 is CASSGVGLAGVGGQFF. The CDR3 region has the DNA TGCGCCAGCAGCGGAGTGGGACTAGCGGGGGTTGGAGGGCAGTTCTTC.

V gene TRBV2 combines with J gene TRBJ1-2, with D maybe TRBD1 (5 bases). From germline, CDR1 is SNHLY and CDR2 FYNNEI. This CDR3 is built from 13 residues. V was pared by 1 base and J by 8 bases, with 11 bases between. CDR3 coding DNA: TGTGCCAGCAGTGAAGAAACGGAGGGGGGCTACACCTTC. This codes for CASSEETEGGYTF.

This clonotype was counted many times. V and J are TRBV12-5 and TRBJ2-4; TRBD1 is a possible D gene (5 bases). Germline V lookup: CDR1 LGHNT, CDR2 FRNRAP. This CDR3 comprises 15 residues. Trimming left V 2 bases short and J 0 bases short, with 8 bases between. Written as DNA, the CDR3 is TGTGCTAGTGGTTTGAACAGGCTAGCCAAAAACATTCAGTACTTC. Encoded protein: CASGLNRLAKNIQYF.